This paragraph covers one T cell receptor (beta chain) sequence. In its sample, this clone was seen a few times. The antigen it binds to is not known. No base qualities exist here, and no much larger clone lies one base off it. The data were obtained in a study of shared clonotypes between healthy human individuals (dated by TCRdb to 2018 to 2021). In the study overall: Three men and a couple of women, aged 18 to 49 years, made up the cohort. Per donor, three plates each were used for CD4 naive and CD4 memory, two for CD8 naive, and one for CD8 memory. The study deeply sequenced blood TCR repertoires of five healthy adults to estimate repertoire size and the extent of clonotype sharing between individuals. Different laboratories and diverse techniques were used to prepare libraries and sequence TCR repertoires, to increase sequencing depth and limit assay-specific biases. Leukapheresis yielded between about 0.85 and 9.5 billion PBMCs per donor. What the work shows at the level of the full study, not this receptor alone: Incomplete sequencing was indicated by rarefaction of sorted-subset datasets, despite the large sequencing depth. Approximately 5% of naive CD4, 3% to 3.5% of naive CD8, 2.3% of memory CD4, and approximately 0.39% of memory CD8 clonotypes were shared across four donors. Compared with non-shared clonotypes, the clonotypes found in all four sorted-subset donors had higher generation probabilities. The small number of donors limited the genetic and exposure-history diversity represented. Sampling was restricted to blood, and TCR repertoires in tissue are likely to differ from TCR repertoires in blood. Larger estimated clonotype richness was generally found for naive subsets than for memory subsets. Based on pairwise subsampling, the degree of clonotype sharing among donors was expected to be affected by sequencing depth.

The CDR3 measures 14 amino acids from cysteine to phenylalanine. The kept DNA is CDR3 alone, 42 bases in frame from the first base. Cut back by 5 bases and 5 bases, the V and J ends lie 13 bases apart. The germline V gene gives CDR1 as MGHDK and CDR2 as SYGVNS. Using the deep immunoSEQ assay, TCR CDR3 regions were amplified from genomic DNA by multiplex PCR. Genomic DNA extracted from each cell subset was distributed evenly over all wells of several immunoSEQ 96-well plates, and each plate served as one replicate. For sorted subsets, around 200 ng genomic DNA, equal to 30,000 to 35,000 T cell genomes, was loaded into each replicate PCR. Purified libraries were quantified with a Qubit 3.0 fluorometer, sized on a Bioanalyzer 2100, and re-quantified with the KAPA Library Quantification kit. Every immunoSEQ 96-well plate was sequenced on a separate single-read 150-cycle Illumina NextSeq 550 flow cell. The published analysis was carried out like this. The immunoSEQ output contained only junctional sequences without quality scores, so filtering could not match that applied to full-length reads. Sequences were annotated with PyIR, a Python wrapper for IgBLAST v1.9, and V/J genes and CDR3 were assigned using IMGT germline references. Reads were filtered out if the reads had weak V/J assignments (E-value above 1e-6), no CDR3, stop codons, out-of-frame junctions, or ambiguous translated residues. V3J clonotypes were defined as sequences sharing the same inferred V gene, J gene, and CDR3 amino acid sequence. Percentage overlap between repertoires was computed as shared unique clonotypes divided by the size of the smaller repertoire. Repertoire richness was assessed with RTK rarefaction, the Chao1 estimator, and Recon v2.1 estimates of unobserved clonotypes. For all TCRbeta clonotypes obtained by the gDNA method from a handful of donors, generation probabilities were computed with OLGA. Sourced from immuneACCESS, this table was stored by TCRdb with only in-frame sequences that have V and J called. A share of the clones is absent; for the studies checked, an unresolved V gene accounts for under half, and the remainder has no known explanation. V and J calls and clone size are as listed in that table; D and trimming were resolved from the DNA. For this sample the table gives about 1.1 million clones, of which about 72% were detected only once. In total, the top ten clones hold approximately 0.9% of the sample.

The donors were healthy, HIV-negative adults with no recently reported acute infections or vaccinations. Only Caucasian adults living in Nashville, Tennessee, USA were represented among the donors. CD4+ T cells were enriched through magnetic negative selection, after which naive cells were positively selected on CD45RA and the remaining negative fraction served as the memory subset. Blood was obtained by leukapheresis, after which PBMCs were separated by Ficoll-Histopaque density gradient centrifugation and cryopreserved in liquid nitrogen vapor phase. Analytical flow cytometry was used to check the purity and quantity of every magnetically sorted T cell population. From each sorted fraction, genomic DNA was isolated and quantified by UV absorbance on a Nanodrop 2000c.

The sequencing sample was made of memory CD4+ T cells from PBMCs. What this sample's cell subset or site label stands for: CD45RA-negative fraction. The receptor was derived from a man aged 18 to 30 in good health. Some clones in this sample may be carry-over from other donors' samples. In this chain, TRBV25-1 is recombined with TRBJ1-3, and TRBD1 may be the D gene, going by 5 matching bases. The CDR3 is CASSPQDERNTIYF. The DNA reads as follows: TGTGCCAGCAGTCCACAGGACGAGAGAAACACCATATATTTT.